The clone carrying this T cell receptor beta chain occurred a few times. The sample is drawn from a study of T-cell reconstitution after alpha-beta-depleted transplantation in children. This CDR3 contains 14 residues. Germline CDR1 is LGHNA and CDR2 is YSLEER. Between the trimmed V and J ends, which lost 0 bases and 8 bases, there was a span of 13 bases. This sample's TCRbeta library carried unique molecular identifier barcodes. TCRdb re-analysed the PCR reads in MiXCR, keeping a single row per CDR3 protein. The sample carries over 400,000 distinct CDR3 sequences, 12% recorded once. The source of this sequence is a human donor who donated a stem cell graft to a child with combined immunodeficiency. The chain couples TRBV4-3 to TRBJ1-2, with a tentative D call TRBD1 (6 bases). This material consisted of PBMCs from the stem cell graft donor, taken from the stem cell graft. The CDR3 region has the DNA TGCGCCAGCAGCCAAGATAAACAGGGTGAGGGCTACACCTTC. Amino acid sequence: CASSQDKQGEGYTF.